The T cell receptor beta chain under discussion was sequenced for a study of blood T cells in healthy people across ages. Study information: Per two T cells, about one barcoded beta molecule was captured through template switching.

Sample-barcoded 5' priming and a J-beta primer mix drove a second PCR of about 6 to 11 cycles. TCRdb reprocessed the 5' RACE reads via MiXCR and lists one record per CDR3 protein. The data show about 1.6 million distinct CDR3 sequences, roughly a third seen once. At least ten counts were recorded for this clonotype. This TCR came from a woman in her thirties in good health. Sequences were obtained from blood.

The CDR3 here is CSARDSRVPDTQYF. CDR3 sequence (DNA): TGCAGTGCTAGAGATAGCAGGGTTCCCGATACGCAGTATTTT. The genes are TRBV20-1 and TRBJ2-3, with D possibly TRBD1 on 5 matching bases. Germline CDR1 reads DFQATT; CDR2 reads SNEGSKA (reference sequence). The CDR3 is made up of 14 amino acids. Deletions cut 0 bases from V and 6 bases from J, with 13 bases between.